Reported below is one TCR beta chain. As yet, its antigen is unknown. 60 Vbeta and 13 Jbeta primers were used in PCR. Sequencing used immunoSEQ multiplex PCR; TCRdb keeps in-frame clones, though not all of them. Counted here are 180,000 or so clones, approximately 80% occurring once; the ten biggest clones make up about 1.3%. This CDR3 spans 15 amino acids. Germline loops: CDR1 SGHRS, CDR2 YFSETQ. Losses at the gene ends were 0 bases for V and 1 base for J; bases not matched to a gene: 2. The record originates from a study of cytomegalovirus exposure and HLA in healthy donors. Study findings and constraints: More than 150 TCR beta chains were listed as cytomegalovirus-associated. A later analysis showed that HLA-associated TCR beta chains had undergone more clonal expansion than equally common others.

The gene calls are TRBV5-1 and TRBJ1-1; 8 positions agree with TRBD1. This sequence was found in a girl under 18 in good health and CMV-seropositive. The specimen sequenced was PBMCs. CDR3 protein: CASSLGQGKNTEAFF. Here the CDR3 DNA reads TGCGCCAGCAGCTTGGGACAGGGGAAGAACACTGAAGCTTTCTTT.